A single TCR beta chain is shown here with its context. The data were obtained in a study of blood T cell repertoires in COVID-19. About the research overall: PBMCs, B-cell-depleted T cells, or T cells provided the cDNA or gDNA that made up the material.

Profiled with immunoSEQ multiplex PCR; TCRdb holds only in-frame clones, not every one. The repertoire has some 19,000 clones, approximately 86% of them found once; the top ten carry around 16%. The TCR originated in a man in his 70s with acute or convalescent COVID-19. Sequenced sample: peripheral blood.

Written as DNA, the CDR3 is TGTGCCAGCAGGGGCACCGGCCGGGAGCGGTACGAGCAGTACTTC. The encoded protein is CASRGTGRERYEQYF. This rearrangement joins TRBV2 to TRBJ2-7, with D perhaps TRBD2 (6 bases). The germline V and J ends were trimmed by 6 bases and 4 bases, with 19 bases remaining between them. The germline V gene encodes CDR1 SNHLY and CDR2 FYNNEI. The CDR3 length is 15 residues.